One and the same sample provided the 30 T cell receptor beta chains below, sequenced in a study of PD-L1 blockade in urothelial cancer. Repertoires were generated with immunoSEQ multiplex PCR, while TCRdb's copy carries only in-frame clones and drops some. The sample consists of under 130,000 clones, about 85% of them appearing once. Here the sequenced sample was PBMCs, taken around atezolizumab (anti-PD-L1) treatment. These receptors were collected from a man between 45 and 60 years old with urothelial cancer.

The chain employs TRBV4-2 and TRBJ1-3; 7 nucleotides align to TRBD1. CDR1 is LGHNA, CDR2 YNFKEQ, per germline. This CDR3 region has 15 residues. Trimming at V came to 1 base and at J to 2 bases, leaving 2 bases not matched to a gene. The CDR3 bases are TGTGCCAGCAGCCAAGGGCAGGGGGCTGGAAACACCATATATTTT. As protein: CASSQGQGAGNTIYF.

The gene calls are TRBV6-6 and TRBJ1-5; the match to TRBD1 covers 9 bases. CDR1 MNHNY and CDR2 SVGAGI come from the germline V gene (reference sequence). This CDR3 spans 14 amino acids. With V trimmed by 7 bases and J by 6 bases, 7 bases remained unmatched. CDR3 in DNA: TGTGCCAGCATTTGGGGACAGGGAGGTCAGCCCCAGCATTTT. As protein: CASIWGQGGQPQHF.

This sequence joins TRBV2 and TRBJ2-2; a weak D match, TRBD2 (6 bases). The CDR3 spans 11 residues. Germline V gives CDR1 SNHLY, CDR2 FYNNEI. V was clipped by 6 bases and J by 7 bases, with 6 bases between them. The CDR3 DNA sequence: TGTGCCAGCAGGGACTACGGGGAGCTGTTTTTT. Encoded protein: CASRDYGELFF.

The chain carries TRBV2 and TRBJ2-1; TRBD2 aligns across 13 bases. Germline CDR1 SNHLY, CDR2 FYNNEI. CDR3 size: 16 residues. After removal of 3 bases from V and 2 bases from J, the junction contained 1 base not matched to a gene. For the CDR3, the DNA is TGTGCCAGCAGTGAGACTAGCGGGAGGCCCTACAATGAGCAGTTCTTC. Amino acid sequence: CASSETSGRPYNEQFF.

The rearrangement uses TRBV29-1 and TRBJ2-7; 7 nucleotides line up with TRBD1. Germline V gene data show CDR1 as SQVTM and CDR2 as ANQGSEA. With V trimmed by 3 bases and J by 2 bases, 13 bases remained unmatched. The CDR3 runs 16 residues. The CDR3 bases are TGCAGCGTTGACGGGCGTACAGGGGATAATCCCTACGAGCAGTACTTC. It encodes CSVDGRTGDNPYEQYF.

V is TRBV5-1 and J is TRBJ2-5; 10 bases match TRBD1. Trimming took 7 bases from V and 1 from J; bases not matched to a gene: 4. This CDR3 is built from 14 residues. Per germline, CDR1 SGHRS and CDR2 YFSETQ. CDR3 protein: CASETGGGQETQYF. CDR3 bases: TGCGCCAGCGAGACAGGGGGCGGCCAAGAGACCCAGTACTTC.

CDR3 region: CASSKPSGAWHEQFF. The CDR3 nucleotides are TGTGCCAGCAGCAAACCTAGCGGAGCTTGGCATGAGCAGTTCTTC. This chain joins TRBV9 and TRBJ2-1; 7 bases are shared with TRBD2. The trim removed 4 bases at V and 8 bases at J, leaving 12 bases unmatched. Germline V gene sequence: CDR1 SGDLS, CDR2 YYNGEE. The CDR3 is made up of 15 amino acids.

The chain has TRBV19 and TRBJ1-2; TRBD1 agrees at 8 bases. CDR3 length: 14 amino acids. Germline CDR1 reads LNHDA; CDR2 reads SQIVND (reference sequence). Losses at the gene ends were 3 bases for V and 6 bases for J; bases not matched to a gene: 6. CDR3 in DNA: TGTGCCAGTAGTATCGGACAGGGCGTGCATGGCTACACCTTC. It codes for CASSIGQGVHGYTF.

The chain links TRBV6-5 to TRBJ1-4; D might be TRBD1 (5 bases). The V gene lost 6 bases and the J gene lost 7 bases, with 18 bases spanning the gap. The CDR3 totals 15 residues. The germline V gene has CDR1 MNHEY and CDR2 SVGAGI. This CDR3 is CASSRGFGGGEKLFF. CDR3 DNA sequence: TGTGCCAGCAGCCGGGGCTTCGGGGGAGGTGAAAAACTGTTTTTT.

The CDR3 sequence: CASSPETSGSYEQYF. CDR3 nucleotides: TGCGCCAGCAGCCCAGAAACTAGCGGGAGTTACGAGCAGTACTTC. The V gene is TRBV5-1, the J gene TRBJ2-7; 11 bases are a match to TRBD2. With V trimmed by 4 bases and J by 4 bases, 7 bases remained unmatched. Germline V gene sequence: CDR1 SGHRS, CDR2 YFSETQ. This CDR3 has 15 amino acids.

The DNA for the CDR3 is TGTGCCAGCAGCCCCGGGACAGGGGAAGGCGAGCAGTACTTC. Protein sequence: CASSPGTGEGEQYF. This chain uses TRBV5-4 with TRBJ2-7, with 10 bases that match TRBD1. This CDR3 is 14 amino acids long. Germline lookup yields CDR1 SGHNT and CDR2 YYREEE (reference sequence). V lost 4 bases to trimming and J lost 6 bases; unmatched junction nucleotides: 7.

This chain joins TRBV2 and TRBJ2-7; TRBD1 matches 7 bases. This CDR3 comprises 13 residues. V lost 8 bases to trimming and J lost 2 bases; unmatched junction nucleotides: 6. Germline CDR1 and CDR2: SNHLY and FYNNEI. The CDR3 loop reads CASLWDSTYEQYF. CDR3 nucleotide sequence: TGTGCCAGCCTATGGGACAGCACCTACGAGCAGTACTTC.

The sample holds one count of this clone. The chain recombines TRBV7-3 with TRBJ2-7; 12 bases line up with TRBD1. CDR1 SGHTA and CDR2 FQGTGA come from the germline V gene. V lost 2 bases and J lost 0; bases outside the gene matches: 5. This CDR3 has 17 amino acids. CDR3 sequence (DNA): TGTGCCAGCAGCTTAGGGACAGGGGGCCTTAGCTCCTACGAGCAGTACTTC. Translating gives CASSLGTGGLSSYEQYF. Full variable domain (remainder filled in from reference TRBV7-3 and TRBJ2-7): GAGVSQTPSNKVTEKGKYVELRCDPISGHTALYWYRQSLGQGPEFLIYFQGTGAADDSGLPNDRFFAVRPEGSVSTLKIQRTERGDSAVYLCASSLGTGGLSSYEQYFGPGTRLTVT.

Ten or more counts support this clone. Within the sample, other DNA sequences also encode this same CDR3. This rearrangement joins TRBV27 to TRBJ1-2; D gene uncertain. The V and J ends lost 8 bases and 4 bases respectively, with 8 bases between them. The CDR3 spans 11 residues. In germline, CDR1 is MNHEY, CDR2 SMNVEV (reference sequence). The CDR3 loop reads CASGQLYGYTF. CDR3 DNA: TGTGCCAGCGGGCAGCTCTATGGCTACACCTTC.

The chain carries TRBV11-1 and TRBJ1-2, with 7 bases that match TRBD1. V lost 3 bases to trimming and J lost 8 bases; unmatched junction nucleotides: 6. This CDR3 has 13 amino acids. Germline V gene lookup returns CDR1 SGHAT and CDR2 FQDESV (reference sequence). The CDR3 nucleotides are TGTGCCAGCAGCTTCGAACCGACAGGGGGCTACACCTTC. Translation gives CASSFEPTGGYTF.

The chain is built from TRBV19 and TRBJ2-7; 7 nucleotides match TRBD1. Germline lookup yields CDR1 LNHDA and CDR2 SQIVND (reference sequence). This CDR3 has 13 residues. V shed 6 bases, J shed 5 bases, and the junction held 7 bases outside the gene matches. The CDR3 region has the DNA TGTGCCAGTAGACCCGACAGGGCCCACGAGCAGTACTTC. The encoded protein is CASRPDRAHEQYF.

The chain combines TRBV7-8 with TRBJ2-7; D is possibly TRBD2 (5 bases). CDR3 size: 14 residues. The germline CDR1 and CDR2 sequences are SGHVS and FQNEAQ. V was trimmed by 2 bases and J by 3 bases, leaving 11 bases between them. The CDR3 region is CASSLTDSYYEQYF. CDR3 DNA sequence: TGTGCCAGCAGCTTAACGGACTCCTACTACGAGCAGTACTTC.

The chain uses TRBV11-2 and TRBJ2-7; 8 bases map to TRBD2. Looked up from germline, CDR1 is SGHAT and CDR2 is FQNNGV. Trimming cost V 2 bases and J 2 bases; bases outside gene matches: 5. The CDR3 runs 15 residues. The CDR3 loop reads CASSLKDGRAYEQYF. In nucleotides, the CDR3 is TGTGCCAGCAGCTTAAAAGACGGGAGGGCCTACGAGCAGTACTTC.

The V call is TRBV11-2, the J call TRBJ2-7, with 7 bases lining up with TRBD1. The trim removed 1 base at V and 0 bases at J, leaving 9 bases unmatched. Germline V lookup: CDR1 SGHAT, CDR2 FQNNGV. This CDR3 comprises 17 residues. CDR3 sequence reads: CASSLGTGGSNSYEQYF. DNA of the CDR3: TGTGCCAGCAGCTTAGGGACAGGCGGTTCAAACTCCTACGAGCAGTACTTC.

The chain is built from TRBV10-3 and TRBJ1-1; D possibly corresponds to TRBD1 (6 bases). CDR3 length: 15 residues. The V end was cut by 5 bases, the J end by 6 bases, with 19 bases between. Germline lookup yields CDR1 ENHRY and CDR2 SYGVKD. CDR3 protein: CAISFKQGSSAEAFF. CDR3 bases: TGTGCCATCAGTTTTAAACAGGGTAGTAGCGCTGAAGCTTTCTTT.

The chain has TRBV14 and TRBJ1-4, with D possibly being TRBD1 (6 bases). Trimming took off 4 bases at V and 8 bases at J, with 11 bases between the two ends. CDR3 length: 13 amino acids. Germline V lookup: CDR1 SGHDN, CDR2 FVKESK. The CDR3 loop reads CASSRSGVEKLFF. CDR3 nucleotides: TGTGCCAGCAGCCGTTCAGGGGTCGAAAAACTGTTTTTT.

This sequence joins TRBV28 and TRBJ2-3; 8 bases agree with TRBD2. CDR3 length: 16 amino acids. V was pared by 10 bases and J by 3 bases, with 15 bases of the junction left unmatched. The germline V gene encodes CDR1 MDHEN and CDR2 SYDVKM. The CDR3 region has the DNA TGTGCCACTAGCTGGGGGCGGGGGGCGACAACAGATACGCAGTATTTT. Translating gives CATSWGRGATTDTQYF.

The chain couples TRBV28 to TRBJ1-2; 7 nucleotides align to TRBD1. Germline CDR1 MDHEN, CDR2 SYDVKM. The CDR3 extends over 13 amino acids. The V segment lost 7 bases and the J segment 8 bases; nucleotides outside the gene matches: 10. Here the CDR3 reads CASTIQTGKGYTF. CDR3 DNA sequence: TGTGCCAGCACCATACAGACAGGGAAAGGCTACACCTTC.

The chain links TRBV4-1 to TRBJ2-1; 10 bases line up with TRBD2. V trimming: 3 bases; J trimming: 7 bases; junction bases outside the gene matches: 6. The CDR3 length is 15 residues. Germline values: CDR1 MGHRA, CDR2 YSYEKL. CDR3: CASSHLAGAGNEQFF. The CDR3 nucleotides read TGCGCCAGCAGCCATCTAGCGGGAGCGGGGAATGAGCAGTTCTTC.

This clone was recorded once. This chain uses TRBV11-1 with TRBJ2-4, with D perhaps TRBD2 (6 bases). Trimming stripped 4 bases from V and 4 bases from J, with 8 bases between. Germline CDR1 reads SGHAT; CDR2 reads FQDESV (reference sequence). The CDR3 runs 13 residues. The DNA for the CDR3 is TGTGCCAGCAGCTCGGGACTTAAAAACATTCAGTACTTC. It specifies CASSSGLKNIQYF.

J is TRBJ2-7 and V is TRBV4-1; 13 nucleotides match TRBD2. CDR1 is MGHRA and CDR2 is YSYEKL in the germline V gene. The CDR3 is 16 amino acids. The ends lost 4 bases at V and 2 bases at J; junction bases unmatched: 5. CDR3 coding DNA: TGCGCCAGCAGCCTCGGGACTAGCGGGGTTACCTACGAGCAGTACTTC. As protein: CASSLGTSGVTYEQYF.

The rearrangement joins TRBV2 to TRBJ2-4; 12 bases are shared with TRBD2. CDR3 size: 12 residues. The V and J ends lost 7 bases and 9 bases, in that order; junction bases with no gene match: 1. Looked up from germline, CDR1 is SNHLY and CDR2 is FYNNEI. The CDR3 DNA follows: TGTGCCAGCAAACTAGCGGGGGGCATTCAGTACTTC. Encoded protein: CASKLAGGIQYF.

This chain connects TRBV5-4 to TRBJ2-7, with TRBD2 identical over 13 bases. The CDR3 has 15 residues. V lost 4 bases, J lost 5 bases, and 6 bases stayed unmatched. CDR1 SGHNT and CDR2 YYREEE come from the germline V gene (reference sequence). CDR3 region: CASSVPGLAGNEQYF. In nucleotides, the CDR3 is TGTGCCAGCAGCGTCCCGGGACTAGCGGGGAACGAGCAGTACTTC. The full variable domain, in which reference TRBV5-4 and TRBJ2-7 provide the parts outside the CDR3, is ETGVTQSPTHLIKTRGQQVTLRCSSQSGHNTVSWYQQALGQGPQFIFQYYREEENGRGNFPPRFSGLQFPNYSSELNVNALELDDSALYLCASSVPGLAGNEQYFGPGTRLTVT.

The chain joins TRBV23-1 to TRBJ1-5; 10 nucleotides match TRBD1. Being an ORF, TRBV23-1 has a function that is uncertain. Trimming cost V 1 base and J 7 bases; bases outside gene matches: 13. The CDR3 has 18 residues. The CDR3 sequence: CASSQYCPGTGVGQPQHF. The CDR3 DNA reads as TGCGCCAGCAGTCAATACTGTCCCGGGACAGGGGTCGGGCAGCCCCAGCATTTT.

J is TRBJ2-1 and V is TRBV28; 14 nucleotides align to TRBD2. The CDR3 is 18 amino acids. CDR1 is MDHEN and CDR2 is SYDVKM in the germline V gene. The ends lost 4 bases at V and 9 bases at J; junction bases unmatched: 14. CDR3 sequence: CASSSSVRTSGRLSEQFF. As DNA, the CDR3 is TGTGCCAGCAGTTCCTCTGTGAGGACTAGCGGGAGGCTGAGTGAGCAGTTCTTC.